Sequencing of this TCR beta chain was carried out in a study of radiotherapy plus CTLA-4 blockade in lung cancer. Across the study: Objective responses were recorded in around 18% of patients, with disease control recorded in 30% to 35%.

The CDR3 contains 14 residues. Germline CDR1 and CDR2: SNHLY and FYNNEI. Deletions cut 1 base from V and 0 bases from J, with 4 bases between. Points on this clone: Its antigen remains unidentified.

Study observations and caveats: After treatment with radiotherapy plus ipilimumab, TCR clones that came from the tumor expanded in blood. Dynamics of early blood T cell clones, together with interferon-beta, were reportedly the best predictors of response.

Using immunoSEQ multiplex PCR, the repertoire was profiled, and TCRdb retains in-frame clones only, with some absent. The data contain 70,000 to 90,000 clones, around nine tenths of them seen just once; the ten biggest clones take up over 0.75%. CTLA-4 blockade with ipilimumab, together with focal radiation, was given to patients with chemo-refractory metastatic non-small-cell lung cancer. The source was peripheral blood, collected from a patient treated with radiotherapy plus ipilimumab. The receptor comes from a human donor with non-small cell lung cancer who had stable disease on radiotherapy plus ipilimumab. The chain uses TRBV2 and TRBJ2-1; no firm D call. DNA of the CDR3: TGTGCCAGCAGTGAAGGGACCTCCTACAATGAGCAGTTCTTC. Its protein is CASSEGTSYNEQFF.